This T cell receptor beta chain was profiled in a study of T cells after posttransplantation cyclophosphamide. Study-wide results and caveats: Later post-transplant blood repertoires were often dominated by donor CD8+ memory clones.

This clone came up many times. What it recognizes is unknown. Assay: immunoSEQ multiplex PCR; the TCRdb copy retains only in-frame clones and omits some. The sample is made up of 30,000 to 35,000 clones, none counted only once. The V segment lost 1 base and the J segment 5 bases; nucleotides outside the gene matches: 7. CDR3 size: 15 residues. The source material was PBMCs. The chain combines TRBV12-3 or TRBV12-4 with TRBJ1-1; 7 nucleotides agree with TRBD1. The source is a woman in her 50s in good health and a related stem cell transplant donor. In DNA, the CDR3 is TGTGCCAGCAGTTTAGTTGAGACAGGGAGAACTGAAGCTTTCTTT. This codes for CASSLVETGRTEAFF.